This TCR beta chain comes out of a study of blood T cell repertoires in COVID-19. The germline gives CDR1 SGHRS, CDR2 YFSETQ. CDR3 length equals 15 residues. V was pared by 4 bases and J by 0 bases, with 10 bases between. Assay used: immunoSEQ multiplex PCR; TCRdb lists only in-frame clones, some missing. The sample has approximately 280,000 clones; approximately 83% are singletons. This chain uses TRBV5-1 with TRBJ1-4; D perhaps matches TRBD1 (6 bases). Sequencing was carried out using peripheral blood. The sequence was obtained from a woman in her 70s with acute or convalescent COVID-19. The DNA for the CDR3 is TGCGCCAGCAGCACTGGGACAACAACTAATGAAAAACTGTTTTTT. Amino acid sequence: CASSTGTTTNEKLFF. The whole variable domain, filled in from reference TRBV5-1 and TRBJ1-4, reads KAGVTQTPRYLIKTRGQQVTLSCSPISGHRSVSWYQQTPGQGLQFLFEYFSETQRNKGNFPGRFSGRQFSNSRSEMNVSTLELGDSALYLCASSTGTTTNEKLFFGSGTQLSVL.